A selection of T cell receptor beta chains follows, all from one sample in a study of tumor-infiltrating lymphocytes in primary liver carcinoma. TCRdb passed the multiplex PCR reads through MiXCR, listing each CDR3 protein once. The table shows fewer than 350,000 distinct CDR3 sequences, with almost 65% occurring only once. The sample comprised peripheral blood. The receptors originated from a man aged 35 to 55 with primary liver carcinoma and hepatitis B virus infection. The CDR3 runs from the conserved cysteine through the conserved F or W. Each record gives: D gene, clone size, J gene, V gene, CDR3 length, CDR3 protein, CDR3 DNA. A D gene is named only where the DNA matches it firmly. The size entry is marked missing in some rows and otherwise reads once, few, many or a size class.

D gene: -; clone size: many; J gene: TRBJ1-2; V gene: TRBV6-1; CDR3 length: 16; CDR3 protein: CASSEGGSDGVYGYTF; CDR3 DNA: TGTGCCAGCAGTGAAGGGGGGTCAGACGGAGTCTATGGCTACACCTTC
D gene: -; clone size: once; J gene: TRBJ1-2; V gene: TRBV6-1; CDR3 length: 15; CDR3 protein: CASNESGPRLYGYTF; CDR3 DNA: TGTGCCAGCAATGAAAGCGGTCCTCGCCTCTATGGCTACACCTTC
D gene: -; clone size: -; J gene: TRBJ2-2; V gene: TRBV7-8; CDR3 length: 17; CDR3 protein: CASSLSIGSRNTGELFF; CDR3 DNA: TGTGCCAGCAGCTTATCTATCGGGAGTCGGAACACCGGGGAGCTGTTTTTT
D gene: TRBD2; clone size: -; J gene: TRBJ2-2; V gene: TRBV6-1; CDR3 length: 16; CDR3 protein: CPSSEGLAVGTGELFF; CDR3 DNA: TGTCCCAGCAGTGAAGGTCTAGCGGTGGGGACCGGGGAGCTTTTTTTT
D gene: TRBD2; clone size: -; J gene: TRBJ2-2; V gene: TRBV6-6; CDR3 length: 16; CDR3 protein: CANSLLAGGNTGELFF; CDR3 DNA: TGTGCCAACAGCCTACTAGCGGGAGGGAACACCGGGGAGCTGTTTTTC
D gene: -; clone size: -; J gene: TRBJ2-2; V gene: TRBV28; CDR3 length: 11; CDR3 protein: CASRSTRELFF; CDR3 DNA: TGTGCCAGCAGAAGCACCAGGGAGCTGTTTTTT
D gene: -; clone size: -; J gene: TRBJ1-2; V gene: TRBV6-1; CDR3 length: 14; CDR3 protein: CASSLGAPGYGYTF; CDR3 DNA: TGTGCCAGCAGTCTTGGAGCACCGGGGTATGGCTACACCTTC
D gene: -; clone size: many; J gene: TRBJ1-1; V gene: TRBV10-3; CDR3 length: 14; CDR3 protein: CAINNPPQGTEAFF; CDR3 DNA: TGTGCCATCAATAACCCACCCCAGGGCACTGAAGCTTTCTTT
D gene: TRBD1; clone size: -; J gene: TRBJ1-1; V gene: TRBV10-3; CDR3 length: 15; CDR3 protein: CAISAGDRANTEAFF; CDR3 DNA: TGTGCCATCAGTGCGGGAGACAGGGCGAACACTGAAGCTTTCTTT
D gene: TRBD2; clone size: -; J gene: TRBJ2-1; V gene: TRBV11-2; CDR3 length: 15; CDR3 protein: CASSVGLAAYNEQFF; CDR3 DNA: TGTGCCAGCAGCGTGGGACTAGCAGCGTATAATGAGCAGTTCTTC
D gene: -; clone size: -; J gene: TRBJ1-1; V gene: TRBV6-2/TRBV6-3; CDR3 length: 14; CDR3 protein: CAGRVGQPNTEAFF; CDR3 DNA: TGTGCCGGCAGGGTAGGACAGCCGAACACTGAAGCTTTCTTT
D gene: TRBD1; clone size: many; J gene: TRBJ2-1; V gene: TRBV12-3/TRBV12-4; CDR3 length: 17; CDR3 protein: CASSLLGGGQGDNEQFF; CDR3 DNA: TGTGCCAGCAGCCTTTTGGGTGGGGGACAGGGAGACAATGAGCAGTTCTTC
D gene: -; clone size: -; J gene: TRBJ2-3; V gene: TRBV11-2; CDR3 length: 16; CDR3 protein: CASSLRGGGAGDTQYF; CDR3 DNA: TGTGCCAGCAGCTTACGGGGCGGAGGGGCTGGAGATACGCAGTATTTT
D gene: TRBD2; clone size: once; J gene: TRBJ2-3; V gene: TRBV11-2; CDR3 length: 15; CDR3 protein: CANSSTSGRAETQYF; CDR3 DNA: TGTGCCAACAGCTCGACTAGCGGGAGAGCAGAAACGCAGTATTTT
D gene: -; clone size: once; J gene: TRBJ2-5; V gene: TRBV6-2/TRBV6-3; CDR3 length: 15; CDR3 protein: CASSYSRVPRETQYF; CDR3 DNA: TGTGCCAGCAGTTACTCGAGGGTACCCAGGGAGACCCAATACTTC
D gene: -; clone size: few; J gene: TRBJ1-1; V gene: TRBV28; CDR3 length: 12; CDR3 protein: CASLGLFTEAFF; CDR3 DNA: TGTGCCAGCTTAGGGCTTTTCACTGAAGCTTTCTTT
D gene: TRBD2; clone size: -; J gene: TRBJ2-1; V gene: TRBV11-1; CDR3 length: 16; CDR3 protein: CVSSLDTGTRVGEQFF; CDR3 DNA: TGTGTCAGCAGCTTGGACACCGGGACTAGAGTCGGTGAGCAGTTCTTC
D gene: TRBD1; clone size: -; J gene: TRBJ1-1; V gene: TRBV12-3/TRBV12-4; CDR3 length: 14; CDR3 protein: CASSLNRGTTEAFF; CDR3 DNA: TGTGCCAGCAGCTTAAACAGGGGGACCACTGAAGCTTTCTTT
D gene: TRBD1; clone size: many; J gene: TRBJ2-7; V gene: TRBV12-3/TRBV12-4; CDR3 length: 15; CDR3 protein: CASSQRDRFSYEQYF; CDR3 DNA: TGTGCCAGCAGCCAACGGGACAGATTCTCCTACGAGCAGTACTTC
D gene: TRBD2; clone size: -; J gene: TRBJ2-3; V gene: TRBV14; CDR3 length: 16; CDR3 protein: CASSLTSGTSTDTQYF; CDR3 DNA: TGTGCCAGCAGCCTTACTAGCGGAACCTCCACAGATACGCAGTATTTT
D gene: -; clone size: -; J gene: TRBJ1-6; V gene: TRBV10-2; CDR3 length: 14; CDR3 protein: CVSSEGVLVSPLHF; CDR3 DNA: TGCGTCAGCAGTGAGGGGGTATTGGTTTCACCCCTCCACTTT
D gene: -; clone size: once; J gene: TRBJ2-1; V gene: TRBV5-4; CDR3 length: 14; CDR3 protein: CASSLEPAVNEQFF; CDR3 DNA: TGTGCCAGCAGCTTGGAACCAGCGGTCAATGAGCAGTTCTTC
D gene: TRBD1; clone size: -; J gene: TRBJ2-2; V gene: TRBV12-3/TRBV12-4; CDR3 length: 15; CDR3 protein: CASGLIGGKAGELFF; CDR3 DNA: TGTGCCAGCGGTCTCATAGGGGGCAAGGCCGGGGAGCTGTTTTTT
D gene: -; clone size: -; J gene: TRBJ2-1; V gene: TRBV11-2; CDR3 length: 15; CDR3 protein: CVSSLGGMPFNEQFF; CDR3 DNA: TGTGTCAGCAGCTTAGGAGGTATGCCCTTCAATGAGCAGTTCTTC
D gene: TRBD2; clone size: -; J gene: TRBJ2-3; V gene: TRBV10-1; CDR3 length: 20; CDR3 protein: CASSETGPAGGPFSADTQYF; CDR3 DNA: TGCGCCAGCAGTGAGACGGGACCAGCGGGAGGGCCGTTTAGCGCAGATACGCAATATTTT
D gene: -; clone size: -; J gene: TRBJ2-5; V gene: TRBV2; CDR3 length: 14; CDR3 protein: CASSVGRFQETQYF; CDR3 DNA: TGTGCCAGCAGTGTTGGGCGGTTCCAAGAGACCCAGTACTTC
D gene: TRBD2; clone size: many; J gene: TRBJ2-7; V gene: TRBV11-1; CDR3 length: 14; CDR3 protein: CASSPAVREAEQYF; CDR3 DNA: TGTGCCAGCAGCCCAGCCGTCCGGGAGGCGGAGCAGTACTTC
D gene: -; clone size: -; J gene: TRBJ2-2; V gene: TRBV5-1; CDR3 length: 16; CDR3 protein: CASSLGQGSYTGELFF; CDR3 DNA: TGCGCCAGCAGCTTGGGGCAGGGGTCCTACACCGGGGAGCTGTTTTTT
D gene: -; clone size: -; J gene: TRBJ1-1; V gene: TRBV30; CDR3 length: 12; CDR3 protein: CAWSILPGPPFF; CDR3 DNA: TGTGCCTGGAGTATCCTACCGGGACCACCTTTCTTT
D gene: -; clone size: -; J gene: TRBJ1-1; V gene: TRBV28; CDR3 length: 16; CDR3 protein: CASSLGDGASRTEAFF; CDR3 DNA: TGTGCCAGCAGTTTGGGGGACGGCGCGTCGCGCACTGAAGCTTTCTTT
D gene: -; clone size: many; J gene: TRBJ2-1; V gene: TRBV4-2; CDR3 length: 16; CDR3 protein: CASSQDPGGGYNEQFF; CDR3 DNA: TGTGCCAGCAGCCAAGATCCCGGAGGCGGTTACAATGAGCAGTTCTTC
D gene: -; clone size: -; J gene: TRBJ2-3; V gene: TRBV5-1; CDR3 length: 17; CDR3 protein: CASSLSSSSASTDTQYF; CDR3 DNA: TGCGCCAGCAGCTTGTCGTCGTCTAGCGCTAGCACAGATACGCAGTATTTT
D gene: TRBD2; clone size: once; J gene: TRBJ2-3; V gene: TRBV7-9; CDR3 length: 16; CDR3 protein: CVSSLGLAGSTDTQYF; CDR3 DNA: TGTGTCAGCAGCTTAGGACTAGCGGGCAGCACAGATACGCAGTATTTT
D gene: -; clone size: many; J gene: TRBJ2-5; V gene: TRBV12-3/TRBV12-4; CDR3 length: 14; CDR3 protein: CASSLRQGKETQYF; CDR3 DNA: TGTGCCAGCAGTTTACGGCAGGGGAAGGAGACCCAGTACTTC
D gene: -; clone size: -; J gene: TRBJ2-5; V gene: TRBV5-1; CDR3 length: 18; CDR3 protein: CASRLSWTDGLPQETQYF; CDR3 DNA: TGCGCCAGCAGGCTGAGCTGGACTGACGGTCTGCCACAAGAGACCCAGTACTTC
D gene: TRBD2; clone size: many; J gene: TRBJ2-1; V gene: TRBV11-2; CDR3 length: 16; CDR3 protein: CASRLITSGSRYEQFF; CDR3 DNA: TGTGCCAGCAGACTGATAACTAGCGGGAGTAGGTATGAGCAGTTCTTC
D gene: -; clone size: -; J gene: TRBJ2-7; V gene: TRBV29-1; CDR3 length: 11; CDR3 protein: CSVEEVTGQYF; CDR3 DNA: TGCAGCGTTGAAGAGGTTACCGGGCAGTACTTC
D gene: -; clone size: -; J gene: TRBJ1-2; V gene: TRBV7-8; CDR3 length: 13; CDR3 protein: CASSFNRDYGYTF; CDR3 DNA: TGTGCCAGCAGCTTTAACAGGGACTATGGCTACACCTTC
D gene: TRBD2; clone size: -; J gene: TRBJ2-7; V gene: TRBV10-3; CDR3 length: 15; CDR3 protein: CAISAGASGMYEQYF; CDR3 DNA: TGTGCCATCAGTGCCGGGGCTAGCGGGATGTACGAGCAGTACTTT
D gene: TRBD2; clone size: few; J gene: TRBJ2-1; V gene: TRBV11-2; CDR3 length: 16; CDR3 protein: CASSSGLTATYNEQFF; CDR3 DNA: TGTGCCAGCAGCTCGGGACTAACCGCTACCTACAATGAGCAGTTCTTC
D gene: TRBD2; clone size: -; J gene: TRBJ2-7; V gene: TRBV5-4; CDR3 length: 15; CDR3 protein: CGSSSTTGGSHEQYF; CDR3 DNA: TGTGGCAGCAGCTCCACGACTGGCGGGAGCCACGAGCAGTACTTC
D gene: -; clone size: -; J gene: TRBJ1-5; V gene: TRBV30; CDR3 length: 13; CDR3 protein: CAWSVRHSQSQHF; CDR3 DNA: TGTGCCTGGAGTGTACGACATTCCCAGTCCCAGCATTTT